The source of this T cell receptor beta chain is a study of T cells in lung cancer brain metastases. For the study at large: Median interval between primary and brain metastasis specimen acquisition was less than 400 days. Study-level results: The analysis could not control for preoperative corticosteroids affecting T cell infiltration in brain metastases. Few clones were shared between paired lesions (mean Morisita about 0.24); most were lesion-specific.

As concerns this clone: Its specificity is unknown.

Produced via immunoSEQ multiplex PCR; TCRdb's table is partial and in-frame only. The table includes some 7,000 clones, more than 80% detected once. Guided by marked H&E slides, tumor areas were macrodissected from several unstained, deparaffinized approximately 10 um sections. The material sequenced was tumor tissue from the primary lung tumor. The origin of this receptor is a man aged 50-60 years with non-small cell lung cancer.

CDR3 loop: CAWSAPIEAFF. CDR3 DNA sequence: TGTGCCTGGAGCGCACCAATTGAAGCTTTCTTT. The V gene is TRBV30, the J gene TRBJ1-1; D remains ambiguous. Germline lookup yields CDR1 GTSNPN and CDR2 SVGIG (reference sequence). With 3 bases removed from V and 7 bases from J, the gap between germline ends came to 9 bases. This CDR3 is built from 11 residues.